This is a list of T cell receptor beta chains from one sample in a study of blood T cell repertoires in COVID-19. Measured with immunoSEQ multiplex PCR; TCRdb has only the in-frame clones, and not every one. The table shows approximately 120,000 clones, with around 81% occurring only once. The material sequenced was peripheral blood. The origin of the receptors is a human donor in a cohort sampled during active COVID-19. The CDR3 runs from the conserved cysteine through the conserved F or W. Fields, in order: CDR3 protein, CDR3 DNA, D gene, V gene, CDR3 length, clone size, J gene. D genes are given only for firm matches. Where a row states a size, it is once, few, many or the class of an expanded clone; other rows omit it.

cdr3_aa: CASSEAGHPNTEAFF; cdr3_nt: TGTGCCAGCAGTGAGGCCGGACACCCGAACACTGAAGCTTTCTTT; d_call: NA; v_call: TRBV6-1; cdr3_length: 15; clone_size: NA; j_call: TRBJ1-1
cdr3_aa: CASSLYQSGQPQHF; cdr3_nt: TGCGCCAGCAGCTTGTATCAGAGCGGTCAGCCCCAGCATTTT; d_call: NA; v_call: TRBV5-1; cdr3_length: 14; clone_size: NA; j_call: TRBJ1-5
cdr3_aa: CASSGDRGSYQPQHF; cdr3_nt: TGTGCCAGTAGTGGCGACAGGGGGAGTTATCAGCCCCAGCATTTT; d_call: TRBD1; v_call: TRBV19; cdr3_length: 15; clone_size: NA; j_call: TRBJ1-5
cdr3_aa: CASRGAGAGNSPLHF; cdr3_nt: TGTGCCAGCAGGGGAGCTGGGGCGGGGAATTCACCCCTCCACTTT; d_call: NA; v_call: TRBV6-5; cdr3_length: 15; clone_size: few; j_call: TRBJ1-6
cdr3_aa: CAWSETGTNEQFF; cdr3_nt: TGTGCCTGGAGTGAGACAGGGACCAATGAGCAGTTCTTC; d_call: TRBD1; v_call: TRBV30; cdr3_length: 13; clone_size: NA; j_call: TRBJ2-1
cdr3_aa: CASSPRSGDEQYF; cdr3_nt: TGTGCCAGCTCCCCGAGAAGCGGAGACGAGCAGTACTTC; d_call: NA; v_call: TRBV18; cdr3_length: 13; clone_size: NA; j_call: TRBJ2-7
cdr3_aa: CSVPVLTSQETQYF; cdr3_nt: TGCAGCGTTCCTGTGTTAACATCGCAAGAGACCCAGTACTTC; d_call: NA; v_call: TRBV29-1; cdr3_length: 14; clone_size: NA; j_call: TRBJ2-5
cdr3_aa: CASTVSGGPQYEQYF; cdr3_nt: TGTGCCAGCACCGTTAGCGGGGGCCCTCAATACGAGCAGTACTTC; d_call: TRBD2; v_call: TRBV5-4; cdr3_length: 15; clone_size: NA; j_call: TRBJ2-7
cdr3_aa: CAAGREPSSDTQYF; cdr3_nt: TGTGCCGCAGGGAGGGAGCCATCTTCGGATACGCAGTATTTT; d_call: TRBD2; v_call: TRBV6-5; cdr3_length: 14; clone_size: NA; j_call: TRBJ2-3
cdr3_aa: CASSLQQGNTEAFF; cdr3_nt: TGTGCCAGCAGTTTACAACAGGGGAACACTGAAGCTTTCTTT; d_call: NA; v_call: TRBV6-5; cdr3_length: 14; clone_size: NA; j_call: TRBJ1-1
cdr3_aa: CASSSLGVSVGEQYF; cdr3_nt: TGTGCCAGCAGTTCCCTAGGGGTTTCGGTCGGCGAGCAGTACTTC; d_call: NA; v_call: TRBV11-2; cdr3_length: 15; clone_size: few; j_call: TRBJ2-7
cdr3_aa: CASISGYTGELFF; cdr3_nt: TGTGCCAGCATTTCGGGTTACACCGGGGAGCTGTTTTTT; d_call: NA; v_call: TRBV28; cdr3_length: 13; clone_size: NA; j_call: TRBJ2-2
cdr3_aa: CAWSGGGMQFF; cdr3_nt: TGTGCCTGGAGTGGGGGGGGGATGCAGTTCTTC; d_call: TRBD2; v_call: TRBV30; cdr3_length: 11; clone_size: NA; j_call: TRBJ2-1
cdr3_aa: CATSDGGSSYNEQFF; cdr3_nt: TGTGCCACCAGTGATGGAGGGAGCTCCTACAATGAGCAGTTCTTC; d_call: NA; v_call: TRBV24-1; cdr3_length: 15; clone_size: NA; j_call: TRBJ2-1
cdr3_aa: CATLYGEGTEAFF; cdr3_nt: TGTGCCACCCTCTACGGGGAGGGAACTGAAGCTTTCTTT; d_call: NA; v_call: TRBV7-9; cdr3_length: 13; clone_size: few; j_call: TRBJ1-1
cdr3_aa: CASSLAYQGSTNYGYTF; cdr3_nt: TGTGCCAGCAGCTTAGCGTATCAGGGATCTACTAACTATGGCTACACCTTC; d_call: NA; v_call: TRBV7-9; cdr3_length: 17; clone_size: NA; j_call: TRBJ1-2
cdr3_aa: CASSQMDRVPSYEQYF; cdr3_nt: TGCGCCAGCAGCCAGATGGACAGGGTCCCCTCCTACGAGCAGTACTTC; d_call: TRBD1; v_call: TRBV4-1; cdr3_length: 16; clone_size: NA; j_call: TRBJ2-7
cdr3_aa: CASSGTDSYEQYF; cdr3_nt: TGTGCCAGCAGCGGGACAGATTCCTACGAGCAGTACTTC; d_call: TRBD1; v_call: TRBV5-4; cdr3_length: 13; clone_size: NA; j_call: TRBJ2-7
cdr3_aa: CATAGTTNQPQHF; cdr3_nt: TGTGCCACCGCCGGGACAACGAATCAGCCCCAGCATTTT; d_call: NA; v_call: TRBV19; cdr3_length: 13; clone_size: NA; j_call: TRBJ1-5
cdr3_aa: CASSRTDRVTYTDTQYF; cdr3_nt: TGTGCCAGCAGCCGAACGGACAGGGTGACTTACACAGATACGCAGTATTTT; d_call: TRBD1; v_call: TRBV4-2; cdr3_length: 17; clone_size: once; j_call: TRBJ2-3
cdr3_aa: CASSRGDGGNTIYF; cdr3_nt: TGTGCCAGCAGCCGGGGGGACGGTGGAAACACCATATATTTT; d_call: NA; v_call: TRBV3-1/TRBV3-2; cdr3_length: 14; clone_size: NA; j_call: TRBJ1-3
cdr3_aa: CASSKQGVREKLFF; cdr3_nt: TGTGCCAGCAGCAAACAGGGGGTCCGGGAAAAACTGTTTTTT; d_call: TRBD1; v_call: TRBV27; cdr3_length: 14; clone_size: NA; j_call: TRBJ1-4
cdr3_aa: CASSLGTGGQGYTF; cdr3_nt: TGCGCCAGCAGCTTGGGTACAGGGGGCCAAGGCTACACCTTC; d_call: TRBD1; v_call: TRBV5-1; cdr3_length: 14; clone_size: NA; j_call: TRBJ1-2
cdr3_aa: CASSTRDSKAYEQYF; cdr3_nt: TGTGCCAGTAGTACCAGGGACTCAAAGGCCTACGAGCAGTACTTC; d_call: NA; v_call: TRBV19; cdr3_length: 15; clone_size: NA; j_call: TRBJ2-7
cdr3_aa: CASSRGQENTEAFF; cdr3_nt: TGCGCCAGCAGCCGGGGACAGGAGAACACTGAAGCTTTCTTT; d_call: TRBD1; v_call: TRBV5-1; cdr3_length: 14; clone_size: NA; j_call: TRBJ1-1
cdr3_aa: CAWSVLSGGALDTQYF; cdr3_nt: TGTGCCTGGAGTGTACTTAGCGGGGGGGCCTTAGATACGCAGTATTTT; d_call: TRBD2; v_call: TRBV30; cdr3_length: 16; clone_size: NA; j_call: TRBJ2-3
cdr3_aa: CASSPRGLADYLDLGELFF; cdr3_nt: TGTGCCAGCTCACCCCGGGGACTAGCGGACTACCTGGATCTGGGGGAGCTGTTTTTT; d_call: TRBD2; v_call: TRBV18; cdr3_length: 19; clone_size: NA; j_call: TRBJ2-2
cdr3_aa: CAISEPGLGNTIYF; cdr3_nt: TGTGCCATCAGTGAGCCAGGGCTTGGAAACACCATATATTTT; d_call: NA; v_call: TRBV10-3; cdr3_length: 14; clone_size: NA; j_call: TRBJ1-3
cdr3_aa: CASSWTGQAYGYTF; cdr3_nt: TGTGCCAGCAGCTGGACAGGGCAGGCATATGGCTACACCTTC; d_call: TRBD1; v_call: TRBV2; cdr3_length: 14; clone_size: NA; j_call: TRBJ1-2
cdr3_aa: CASSWSRDRSATNEKLFF; cdr3_nt: TGCGCCAGCTCCTGGAGCCGGGACAGGAGTGCAACTAATGAAAAACTGTTTTTT; d_call: TRBD1; v_call: TRBV5-1; cdr3_length: 18; clone_size: few; j_call: TRBJ1-4
cdr3_aa: CASSMTGGFNQPQHF; cdr3_nt: TGTGCCAGCAGCATGACTGGCGGATTCAATCAGCCCCAGCATTTT; d_call: NA; v_call: TRBV21-1; cdr3_length: 15; clone_size: NA; j_call: TRBJ1-5
cdr3_aa: CASSDVAGGTETQYF; cdr3_nt: TGTGCCAGCAGTGACGTAGCGGGGGGGACAGAGACCCAGTACTTC; d_call: TRBD2; v_call: TRBV6-1; cdr3_length: 15; clone_size: NA; j_call: TRBJ2-5
cdr3_aa: CASIRGGANTGELFF; cdr3_nt: TGTGCCAGCATAAGGGGGGGGGCCAACACCGGGGAGCTGTTTTTT; d_call: NA; v_call: TRBV6-5; cdr3_length: 15; clone_size: NA; j_call: TRBJ2-2
cdr3_aa: CASSIQQGASTF; cdr3_nt: TGTGCCAGTAGTATCCAACAAGGGGCCTCCACCTTC; d_call: NA; v_call: TRBV19; cdr3_length: 12; clone_size: NA; j_call: TRBJ1-2
cdr3_aa: CASSFEGGYGYTF; cdr3_nt: TGCGCCAGCAGCTTCGAAGGAGGGTATGGCTACACCTTC; d_call: NA; v_call: TRBV5-1; cdr3_length: 13; clone_size: NA; j_call: TRBJ1-2
cdr3_aa: CASSPGTGDIYGYTF; cdr3_nt: TGTGCCAGCAGTCCGGGGACAGGGGACATCTATGGCTACACCTTC; d_call: TRBD1; v_call: TRBV28; cdr3_length: 15; clone_size: NA; j_call: TRBJ1-2
cdr3_aa: CAWQSGTGNQPQHF; cdr3_nt: TGTGCCTGGCAGTCCGGGACAGGGAATCAGCCCCAGCATTTT; d_call: TRBD1; v_call: TRBV30; cdr3_length: 14; clone_size: NA; j_call: TRBJ1-5
cdr3_aa: CASSLGGRMFF; cdr3_nt: TGTGCCAGCAGCTTGGGGGGACGGATGTTCTTC; d_call: NA; v_call: TRBV11-2; cdr3_length: 11; clone_size: few; j_call: TRBJ2-1
cdr3_aa: CASSPTRDRGPNSTDTQYF; cdr3_nt: TGTGCCAGCAGCCCGACCCGGGACAGGGGCCCCAATAGCACAGATACGCAGTATTTT; d_call: TRBD1; v_call: TRBV7-6; cdr3_length: 19; clone_size: NA; j_call: TRBJ2-3
cdr3_aa: CATSDLTGTGYTF; cdr3_nt: TGTGCCACCAGTGATTTGACGGGAACCGGCTACACCTTC; d_call: NA; v_call: TRBV24-1; cdr3_length: 13; clone_size: NA; j_call: TRBJ1-2
cdr3_aa: CASSQRQGAVSGANVLTF; cdr3_nt: TGTGCCAGCTCTCAACGACAGGGGGCTGTCTCTGGGGCCAACGTCCTGACTTTC; d_call: TRBD1; v_call: TRBV18; cdr3_length: 18; clone_size: NA; j_call: TRBJ2-6
cdr3_aa: CASSQGLAGSYEQYF; cdr3_nt: TGTGCCAGCAGCCAAGGACTAGCGGGGTCCTACGAGCAGTACTTC; d_call: TRBD2; v_call: TRBV3-1/TRBV3-2; cdr3_length: 15; clone_size: NA; j_call: TRBJ2-7
cdr3_aa: CASSVGGRQETQYF; cdr3_nt: TGTGCCAGCAGCGTAGGTGGCAGGCAAGAGACCCAGTACTTC; d_call: NA; v_call: TRBV9; cdr3_length: 14; clone_size: NA; j_call: TRBJ2-5
cdr3_aa: CASSSPPGTPRETQYF; cdr3_nt: TGTGCCAGCAGCTCCCCACCGGGGACTCCCCGGGAGACCCAGTACTTC; d_call: NA; v_call: TRBV7-9; cdr3_length: 16; clone_size: NA; j_call: TRBJ2-5
cdr3_aa: CAWSNYNTGELFF; cdr3_nt: TGTGCCTGGAGTAACTATAACACCGGGGAGCTGTTTTTT; d_call: NA; v_call: TRBV30; cdr3_length: 13; clone_size: few; j_call: TRBJ2-2
cdr3_aa: CASSPPPGTGAFSPLHF; cdr3_nt: TGTGCCAGCAGCCCTCCTCCGGGGACAGGCGCGTTTTCACCCCTCCACTTT; d_call: TRBD1; v_call: TRBV28; cdr3_length: 17; clone_size: NA; j_call: TRBJ1-6
cdr3_aa: CASSFLADRGTTEAFF; cdr3_nt: TGTGCCAGCAGTTTTTTGGCGGACAGGGGGACCACTGAAGCTTTCTTT; d_call: TRBD1; v_call: TRBV27; cdr3_length: 16; clone_size: NA; j_call: TRBJ1-1
cdr3_aa: CASSSTGETYGYTF; cdr3_nt: TGTGCCAGTAGCTCGACAGGAGAAACCTATGGCTACACCTTC; d_call: NA; v_call: TRBV19; cdr3_length: 14; clone_size: few; j_call: TRBJ1-2
cdr3_aa: CASRASGQETQYF; cdr3_nt: TGTGCCAGCAGGGCTAGCGGTCAAGAGACCCAGTACTTC; d_call: TRBD2; v_call: TRBV9; cdr3_length: 13; clone_size: NA; j_call: TRBJ2-5
cdr3_aa: CASSKPGISTEAFF; cdr3_nt: TGTGCCAGCAGTAAACCAGGTATTAGCACTGAAGCTTTCTTT; d_call: NA; v_call: TRBV28; cdr3_length: 14; clone_size: once; j_call: TRBJ1-1
cdr3_aa: CASSLGRQGYSPLHF; cdr3_nt: TGTGCCAGCAGCTTAGGCCGGCAGGGTTATTCACCCCTCCACTTT; d_call: NA; v_call: TRBV13; cdr3_length: 15; clone_size: NA; j_call: TRBJ1-6
cdr3_aa: CASSETGIFDEQFF; cdr3_nt: TGTGCCAGTAGTGAGACAGGGATATTCGATGAGCAGTTCTTC; d_call: TRBD1; v_call: TRBV19; cdr3_length: 14; clone_size: NA; j_call: TRBJ2-1
cdr3_aa: CATRLARSSYEQYF; cdr3_nt: TGTGCCACCAGACTAGCGCGGAGCTCCTACGAGCAGTACTTC; d_call: TRBD2; v_call: TRBV6-5; cdr3_length: 14; clone_size: NA; j_call: TRBJ2-7
cdr3_aa: CAWSAGRLAGGLGWETQYF; cdr3_nt: TGTGCCTGGAGTGCCGGTCGGCTAGCGGGGGGGCTTGGTTGGGAGACCCAGTACTTC; d_call: TRBD2; v_call: TRBV30; cdr3_length: 19; clone_size: NA; j_call: TRBJ2-5
cdr3_aa: CASSLGEGTEAFF; cdr3_nt: TGTGCCAGCAGCTTAGGGGAGGGCACTGAAGCTTTCTTT; d_call: NA; v_call: TRBV7-6; cdr3_length: 13; clone_size: NA; j_call: TRBJ1-1
cdr3_aa: CASSFSLGYGYTF; cdr3_nt: TGTGCCAGCAGCTTCTCTCTCGGCTATGGCTACACCTTC; d_call: NA; v_call: TRBV7-2; cdr3_length: 13; clone_size: few; j_call: TRBJ1-2
cdr3_aa: CASSLRTGSYEQYF; cdr3_nt: TGTGCCAGCTCACTCCGGACAGGGTCCTACGAGCAGTACTTC; d_call: TRBD1; v_call: TRBV18; cdr3_length: 14; clone_size: NA; j_call: TRBJ2-7